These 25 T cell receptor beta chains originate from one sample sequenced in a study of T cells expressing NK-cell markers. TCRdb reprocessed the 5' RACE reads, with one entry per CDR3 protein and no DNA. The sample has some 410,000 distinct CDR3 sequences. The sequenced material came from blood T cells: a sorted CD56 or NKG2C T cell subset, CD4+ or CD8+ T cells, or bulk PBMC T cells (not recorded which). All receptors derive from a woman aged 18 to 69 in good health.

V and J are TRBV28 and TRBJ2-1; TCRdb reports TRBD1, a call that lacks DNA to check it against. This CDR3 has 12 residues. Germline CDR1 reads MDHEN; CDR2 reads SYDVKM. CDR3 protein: CASTPGGDGKFF.

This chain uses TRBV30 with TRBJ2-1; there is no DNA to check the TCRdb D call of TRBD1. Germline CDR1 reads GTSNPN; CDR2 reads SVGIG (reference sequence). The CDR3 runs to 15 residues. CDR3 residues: CAWSLGQGAGDEQFF.

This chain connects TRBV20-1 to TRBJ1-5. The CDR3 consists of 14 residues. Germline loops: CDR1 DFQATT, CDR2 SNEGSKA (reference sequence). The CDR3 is CSARPRDGYQPQHF.

The chain's CDR3 is CSVEHRGANYGYTF. The J gene is TRBJ1-2, the V gene TRBV29-1. CDR3 length: 14 residues. Germline V gene data show CDR1 as SQVTM and CDR2 as ANQGSEA.

CDR3: CASSLGTSGIYEQYF. J is TRBJ2-7 and V is TRBV7-2; TCRdb designates TRBD2, a call that cannot be tested without DNA. CDR1 and CDR2 from the germline V gene are SGHTA and FQGNSA. This CDR3 contains 15 residues.

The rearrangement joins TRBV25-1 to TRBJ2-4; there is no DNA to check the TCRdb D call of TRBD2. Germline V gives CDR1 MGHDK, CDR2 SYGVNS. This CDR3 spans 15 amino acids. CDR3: CASSGFSGAGNIQYF. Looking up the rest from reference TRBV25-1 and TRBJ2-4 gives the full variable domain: EADIYQTPRYLVIGTGKKITLECSQTMGHDKMYWYQQDPGMELHLIHYSYGVNSTEKGDLSSESTVSRIRTEHFPLTLESARPSHTSQYLCASSGFSGAGNIQYFGAGTRLSVL.

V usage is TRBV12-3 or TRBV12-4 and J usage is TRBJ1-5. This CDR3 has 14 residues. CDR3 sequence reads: CASRLQDSNQPQHF.

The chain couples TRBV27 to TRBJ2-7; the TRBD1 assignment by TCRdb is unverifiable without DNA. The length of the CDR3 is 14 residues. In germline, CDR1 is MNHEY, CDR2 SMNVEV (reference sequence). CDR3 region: CASSLGTGVYEQYF.

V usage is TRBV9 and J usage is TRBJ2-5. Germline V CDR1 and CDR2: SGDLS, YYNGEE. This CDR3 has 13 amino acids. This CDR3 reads CASSVDQQETQYF.

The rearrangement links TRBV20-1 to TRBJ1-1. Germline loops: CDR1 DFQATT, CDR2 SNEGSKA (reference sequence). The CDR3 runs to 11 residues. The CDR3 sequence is CSGTRGGEAFF.

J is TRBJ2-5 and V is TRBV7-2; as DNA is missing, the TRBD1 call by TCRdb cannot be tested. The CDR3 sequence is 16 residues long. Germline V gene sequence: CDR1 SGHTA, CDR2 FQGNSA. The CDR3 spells CASSFAGGAGRETQYF.

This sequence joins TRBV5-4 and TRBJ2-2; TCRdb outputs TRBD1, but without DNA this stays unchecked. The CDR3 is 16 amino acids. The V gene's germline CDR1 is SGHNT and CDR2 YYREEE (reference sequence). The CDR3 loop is CASRPMGQGYTGELFF.

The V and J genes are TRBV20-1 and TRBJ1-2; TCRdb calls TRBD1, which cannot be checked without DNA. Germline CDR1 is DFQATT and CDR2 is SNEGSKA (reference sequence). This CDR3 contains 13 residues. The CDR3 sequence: CSAMLDKLDGYTF.

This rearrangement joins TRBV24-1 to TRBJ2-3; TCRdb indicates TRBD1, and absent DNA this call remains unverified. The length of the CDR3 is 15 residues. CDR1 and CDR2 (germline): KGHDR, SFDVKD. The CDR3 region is CATSDWDSGTDTQYF.

The CDR3: CASSTRGWNQPQHF. J is TRBJ1-5 and V is TRBV19; TCRdb gives TRBD1 as the D gene, but with no DNA this cannot be confirmed. Germline lookup yields CDR1 LNHDA and CDR2 SQIVND (reference sequence). The CDR3 extends over 14 amino acids.

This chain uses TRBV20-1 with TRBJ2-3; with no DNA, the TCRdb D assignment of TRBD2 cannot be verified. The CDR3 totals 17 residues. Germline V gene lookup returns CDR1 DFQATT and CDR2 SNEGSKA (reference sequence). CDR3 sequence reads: CSANHIASSRAQFTQYF.

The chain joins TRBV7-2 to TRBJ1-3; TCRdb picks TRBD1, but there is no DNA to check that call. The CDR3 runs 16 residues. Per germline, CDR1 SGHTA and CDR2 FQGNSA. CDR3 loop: CASSLAIGGSGNTIYF.

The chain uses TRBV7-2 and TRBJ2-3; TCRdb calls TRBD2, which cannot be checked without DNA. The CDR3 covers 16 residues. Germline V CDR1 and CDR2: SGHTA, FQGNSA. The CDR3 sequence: CASSLGIAGGTDTQYF.

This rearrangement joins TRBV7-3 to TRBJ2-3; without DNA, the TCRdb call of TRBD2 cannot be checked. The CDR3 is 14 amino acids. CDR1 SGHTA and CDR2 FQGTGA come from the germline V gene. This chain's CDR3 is CASSWRTSTDTQYF.

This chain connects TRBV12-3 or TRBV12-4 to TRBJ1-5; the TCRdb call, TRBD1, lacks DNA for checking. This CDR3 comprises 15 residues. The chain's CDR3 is CASSGLSPTHGTQHF.

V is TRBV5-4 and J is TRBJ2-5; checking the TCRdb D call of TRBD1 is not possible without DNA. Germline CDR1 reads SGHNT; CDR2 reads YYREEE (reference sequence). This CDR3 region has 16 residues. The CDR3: CASSVGPGTAQETQYF. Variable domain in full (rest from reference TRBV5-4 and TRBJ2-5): ETGVTQSPTHLIKTRGQQVTLRCSSQSGHNTVSWYQQALGQGPQFIFQYYREEENGRGNFPPRFSGLQFPNYSSELNVNALELDDSALYLCASSVGPGTAQETQYFGPGTRLLVL.

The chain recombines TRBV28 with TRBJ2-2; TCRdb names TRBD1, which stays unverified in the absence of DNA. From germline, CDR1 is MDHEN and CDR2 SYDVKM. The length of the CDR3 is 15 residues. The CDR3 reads CASRNPGTGTGELFF.

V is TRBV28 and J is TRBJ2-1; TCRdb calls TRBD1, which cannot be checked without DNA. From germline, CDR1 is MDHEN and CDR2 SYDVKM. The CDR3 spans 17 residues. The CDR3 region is CASSSPTEATIYNEQFF.

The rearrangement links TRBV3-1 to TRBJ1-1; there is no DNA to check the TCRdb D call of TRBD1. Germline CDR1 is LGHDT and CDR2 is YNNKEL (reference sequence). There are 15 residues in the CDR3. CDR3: CASSPTLYREVGDFF.

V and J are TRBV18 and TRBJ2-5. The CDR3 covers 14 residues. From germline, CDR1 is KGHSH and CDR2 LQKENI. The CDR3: CASSPTTTQETQYF.